Presented here are 5 T cell receptor beta chains from one specimen sequenced in a study of T cells in Graves' hyperthyroidism and ophthalmopathy. Amplified TCR beta CDR3 regions derived from RNA transcripts. Initially, a first-round RT-PCR of the TCR CDR3 employed the HTBI primer set. TCRdb reanalysed the multiplex PCR reads using MiXCR and keeps one entry per CDR3 protein. The sample holds about 500,000 distinct CDR3 sequences, approximately 17% seen once. Sequencing was performed on blood. Every receptor here comes from a woman under 30 with Graves' ophthalmopathy.

This clonotype has ten or more counts. V usage is TRBV12-3 or TRBV12-4 and J usage is TRBJ2-1; 9 positions agree with TRBD2. V dropped 4 bases and J dropped 7; count of bases not matched to a gene: 11. This CDR3 has 16 residues. The CDR3 spells CASSSHSRGRGNEQFF. Here the CDR3 DNA reads TGTGCCAGCAGTTCGCACTCCCGCGGGAGGGGAAATGAGCAGTTCTTC.

At least ten counts were recorded for this clonotype. This CDR3 is CSAHTSGGWDEQFF. CDR3 in DNA: TGCAGTGCCCACACTAGCGGGGGTTGGGATGAGCAGTTCTTC. J is TRBJ2-1 and V is TRBV20-1, with 11 bases aligning to TRBD2. From germline, CDR1 is DFQATT and CDR2 SNEGSKA (reference sequence). This CDR3 comprises 14 residues. After removal of 6 bases from V and 8 bases from J, the junction contained 9 bases not matched to a gene.

The gene calls are TRBV28 and TRBJ1-4; D uncertain. The length of the CDR3 is 13 residues. Germline CDR1 is MDHEN and CDR2 is SYDVKM. V lost 3 bases and J lost 4, with 6 bases in between. The CDR3 reads CASSFQYNEKLFF. As DNA, the CDR3 is TGTGCCAGCAGTTTTCAGTATAATGAAAAACTGTTTTTT.

Only a few counts were recorded for this clonotype. J is TRBJ1-4 and V is TRBV9, with 8 bases identical to TRBD1. V shed 3 bases, J shed 2 bases, and the junction held 12 bases outside the gene matches. CDR3 length: 18 residues. Germline CDR1 SGDLS, CDR2 YYNGEE. The CDR3 sequence: CASSGTTGGMRTNEKLFF. In DNA, the CDR3 is TGTGCCAGCAGCGGAACTACAGGGGGAATGAGGACTAATGAAAAACTGTTTTTT.

This clonotype occurred many times. This sequence joins TRBV5-7 and TRBJ1-1; TRBD1 might be the D (6 bases). TRBV5-7 is noted as an ORF with a role that remains uncertain. This CDR3 is 16 amino acids long. Trimming removed 0 bases from V and 1 base from J, with 13 bases in between. CDR3 DNA: TGTGCCAGCAGCTTGGAATGGGGGCGCAGGAACACTGAAGCTTTCTTT. It specifies CASSLEWGRRNTEAFF.